The TCR beta chain under discussion was sequenced for a study of blood T cells in healthy people across ages. Germline CDR1 and CDR2: SQVTM and ANQGSEA. This CDR3 spans 14 amino acids. J was trimmed by 5 bases and V by 7 bases; bases with no gene match: 11. This clonotype appeared a few times. PBMCs, at least 6 million per sample, were isolated. The use of a sample-barcoded 5' primer and a J-beta primer mix characterized a second PCR of 7 to 11 cycles. Using its own MiXCR run on the 5' RACE reads, TCRdb lists one record per CDR3 protein. The data hold 550,000 to 750,000 distinct CDR3 sequences, with about 21% observed a single time.

This TCR came from a man aged 70-80 years in good health. The sample consisted of blood. The chain joins TRBV29-1 to TRBJ2-5; 9 bases line up with TRBD2. Here the CDR3 reads CSGRDSGRSETQYF. CDR3 DNA: TGCAGCGGGAGGGATAGCGGGAGATCTGAGACCCAGTACTTC.